These T cell receptor beta chains were read from a single sample in a study of blood T cell repertoires in COVID-19. The data were produced by immunoSEQ multiplex PCR, yet TCRdb's version contains in-frame clones alone and is incomplete. The sample includes around 88,000 clones, about three quarters of them seen just once. Sequencing input: peripheral blood. These receptors originate from a man aged 45-60 years who had recovered from COVID-19. CDR3s include the opening cysteine and the closing phenylalanine or tryptophan. Each record gives: D gene, V gene, J gene, CDR3 DNA, CDR3 protein. The D gene is left open where the match is weak.

d_gene: -; v_gene: TRBV9; j_gene: TRBJ2-1; CDR3nt: TGTGCCAGCAGCACTTACAATGAGCAGTTCTTC; CDR3aa: CASSTYNEQFF
d_gene: -; v_gene: TRBV10-2; j_gene: TRBJ1-5; CDR3nt: TGCGCCAGCAGTGTAGGGGATCAGCCCCAGCATTTT; CDR3aa: CASSVGDQPQHF
d_gene: -; v_gene: TRBV6-5; j_gene: TRBJ1-5; CDR3nt: TGTGCCAGCAGTTACAGAGGCAGCAATCAGCCCCAGCATTTT; CDR3aa: CASSYRGSNQPQHF
d_gene: TRBD1; v_gene: TRBV20-1; j_gene: TRBJ1-5; CDR3nt: TGCAGTGCTAGTTTCTGGGACAGGGGTGGAGGCAATCAGCCCCAGCATTTT; CDR3aa: CSASFWDRGGGNQPQHF
d_gene: -; v_gene: TRBV19; j_gene: TRBJ1-5; CDR3nt: TGTGCCAGTACCCTATTGGACGGACTCAATCGGCCCCAGCATTTT; CDR3aa: CASTLLDGLNRPQHF
d_gene: TRBD2; v_gene: TRBV29-1; j_gene: TRBJ2-2; CDR3nt: TGCAGCGTGGAGACTAGCGGGGGAGACACCGGGGAGCTGTTTTTT; CDR3aa: CSVETSGGDTGELFF
d_gene: TRBD1; v_gene: TRBV18; j_gene: TRBJ1-2; CDR3nt: TGTGCCAGCTCGCCGGACAGGGAGGATGGCTACACCTTC; CDR3aa: CASSPDREDGYTF
d_gene: -; v_gene: TRBV29-1; j_gene: TRBJ1-1; CDR3nt: TGCAGCGCCCGCGACGGGTACACTGAAGCTTTCTTT; CDR3aa: CSARDGYTEAFF
d_gene: TRBD1; v_gene: TRBV7-9; j_gene: TRBJ1-1; CDR3nt: TGTGCCAGCAGCTTAGTAGGACAGGGGGCCTCGGACACTGAAGCTTTCTTT; CDR3aa: CASSLVGQGASDTEAFF
d_gene: TRBD1; v_gene: TRBV10-3; j_gene: TRBJ2-1; CDR3nt: TGTGCCATCAGTGACTCGGGACAGGGGGCGCAGAATGAGCAGTTCTTC; CDR3aa: CAISDSGQGAQNEQFF
d_gene: TRBD1; v_gene: TRBV7-2; j_gene: TRBJ2-7; CDR3nt: TGTGCCAGCAGCCGGGACAGGGAGTACTACGAGCAGTACTTC; CDR3aa: CASSRDREYYEQYF